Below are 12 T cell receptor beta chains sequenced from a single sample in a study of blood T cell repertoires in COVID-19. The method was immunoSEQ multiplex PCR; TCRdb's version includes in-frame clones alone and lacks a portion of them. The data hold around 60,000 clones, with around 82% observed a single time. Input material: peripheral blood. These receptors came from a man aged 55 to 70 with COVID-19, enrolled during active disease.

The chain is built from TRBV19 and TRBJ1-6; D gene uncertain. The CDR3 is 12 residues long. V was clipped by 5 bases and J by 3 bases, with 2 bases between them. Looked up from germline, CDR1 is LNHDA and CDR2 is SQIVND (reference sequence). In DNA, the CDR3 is TGTGCCAGTAGTCTCTATAATTCACCCCTCCACTTT. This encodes CASSLYNSPLHF.

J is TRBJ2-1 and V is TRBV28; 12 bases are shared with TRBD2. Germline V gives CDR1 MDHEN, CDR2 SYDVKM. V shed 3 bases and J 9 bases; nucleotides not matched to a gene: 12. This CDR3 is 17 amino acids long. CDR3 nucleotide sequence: TGTGCCAGCAGTTTCCCTAGCGGGAGGGAGACCTTTAGTGAGCAGTTCTTC. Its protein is CASSFPSGRETFSEQFF.

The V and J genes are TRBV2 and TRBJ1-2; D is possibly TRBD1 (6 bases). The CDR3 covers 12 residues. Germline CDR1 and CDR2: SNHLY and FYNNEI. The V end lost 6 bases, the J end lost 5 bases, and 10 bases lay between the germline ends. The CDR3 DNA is TGTGCCAGCAGAGAAACAGGGTATGGCTACACCTTC. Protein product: CASRETGYGYTF.

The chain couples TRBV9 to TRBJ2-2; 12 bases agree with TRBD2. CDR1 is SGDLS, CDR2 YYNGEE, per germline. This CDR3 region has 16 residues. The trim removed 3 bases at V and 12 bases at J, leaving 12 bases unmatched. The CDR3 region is CASSDSTGTSGSKLFF. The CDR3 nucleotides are TGTGCCAGCAGCGACAGCACCGGGACTAGCGGGTCAAAGCTGTTTTTT.

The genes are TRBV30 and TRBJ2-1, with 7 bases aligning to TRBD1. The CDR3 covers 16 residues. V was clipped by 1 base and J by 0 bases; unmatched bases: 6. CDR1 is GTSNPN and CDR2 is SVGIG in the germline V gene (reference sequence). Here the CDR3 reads CAWSGGPGGSYNEQFF. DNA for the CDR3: TGTGCCTGGAGTGGGGGTCCAGGGGGCTCCTACAATGAGCAGTTCTTC.

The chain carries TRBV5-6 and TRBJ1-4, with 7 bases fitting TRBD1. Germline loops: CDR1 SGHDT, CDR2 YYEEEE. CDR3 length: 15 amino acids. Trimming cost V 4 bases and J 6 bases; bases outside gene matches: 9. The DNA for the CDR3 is TGTGCCAGCAGCCCGCAGCAGGGGGTGGATGAAAAACTGTTTTTT. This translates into CASSPQQGVDEKLFF.

CDR3 residues: CATSSLAGQRNQPQHF. CDR3 DNA sequence: TGTGCCACCAGCAGTCTAGCGGGACAACGGAATCAGCCCCAGCATTTT. J is TRBJ1-5 and V is TRBV15; the D gene is possibly TRBD1 (6 bases). This CDR3 has 16 amino acids. The V gene's germline CDR1 is LNHNV and CDR2 YYDKDF (reference sequence). Trimming removed 3 bases at V and 4 bases at J, with 16 bases between.

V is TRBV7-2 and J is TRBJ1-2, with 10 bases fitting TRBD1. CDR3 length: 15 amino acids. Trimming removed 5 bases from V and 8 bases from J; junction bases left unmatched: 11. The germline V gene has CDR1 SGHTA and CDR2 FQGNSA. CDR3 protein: CASSAPDRGLGGYTF. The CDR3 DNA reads TGTGCCAGCAGCGCCCCAGACAGGGGGCTAGGAGGCTACACCTTC.

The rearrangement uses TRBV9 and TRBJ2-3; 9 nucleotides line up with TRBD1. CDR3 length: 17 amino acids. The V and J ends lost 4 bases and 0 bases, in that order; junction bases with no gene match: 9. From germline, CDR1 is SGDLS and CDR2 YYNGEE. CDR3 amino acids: CASSHPRGQGSTDTQYF. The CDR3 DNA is TGTGCCAGCAGCCATCCGAGAGGACAGGGGAGCACAGATACGCAGTATTTT.

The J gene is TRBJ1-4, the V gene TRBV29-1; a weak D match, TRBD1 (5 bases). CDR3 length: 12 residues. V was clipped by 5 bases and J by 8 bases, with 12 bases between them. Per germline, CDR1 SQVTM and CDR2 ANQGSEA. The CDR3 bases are TGCAGCGTTCGGGGGGGAGCCGAAAAACTGTTTTTT. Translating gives CSVRGGAEKLFF.

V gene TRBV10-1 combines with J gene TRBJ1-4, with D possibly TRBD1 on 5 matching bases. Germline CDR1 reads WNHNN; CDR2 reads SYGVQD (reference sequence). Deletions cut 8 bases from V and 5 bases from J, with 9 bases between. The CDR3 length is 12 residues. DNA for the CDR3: TGCGCCAGCGCACAGGACAATGAAAAACTGTTTTTT. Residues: CASAQDNEKLFF.

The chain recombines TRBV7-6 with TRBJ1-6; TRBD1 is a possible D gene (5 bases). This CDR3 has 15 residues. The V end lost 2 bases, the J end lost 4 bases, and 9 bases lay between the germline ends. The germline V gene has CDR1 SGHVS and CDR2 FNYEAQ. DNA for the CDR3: TGTGCCAGCAGCTTACGACAGAATTATAATTCACCCCTCCACTTT. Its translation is CASSLRQNYNSPLHF.